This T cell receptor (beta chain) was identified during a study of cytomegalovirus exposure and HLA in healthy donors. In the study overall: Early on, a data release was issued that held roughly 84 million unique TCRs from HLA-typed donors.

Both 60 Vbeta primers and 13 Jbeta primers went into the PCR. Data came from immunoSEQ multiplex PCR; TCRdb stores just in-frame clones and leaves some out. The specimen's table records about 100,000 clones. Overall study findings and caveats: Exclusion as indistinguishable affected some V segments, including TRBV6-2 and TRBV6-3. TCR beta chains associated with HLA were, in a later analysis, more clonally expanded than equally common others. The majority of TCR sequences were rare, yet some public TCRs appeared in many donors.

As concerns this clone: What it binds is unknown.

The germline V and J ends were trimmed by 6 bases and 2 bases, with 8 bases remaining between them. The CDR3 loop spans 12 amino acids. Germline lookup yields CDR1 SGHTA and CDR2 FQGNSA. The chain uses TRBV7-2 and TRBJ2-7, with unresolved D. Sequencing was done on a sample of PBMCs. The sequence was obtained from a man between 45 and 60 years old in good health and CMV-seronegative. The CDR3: CASSPSAYEQYF. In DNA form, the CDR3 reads TGTGCCAGCAGTCCCTCTGCCTACGAGCAGTACTTC.